The 16 T cell receptor beta chains listed next were all sequenced from one sample in a study of blood T cell repertoires in COVID-19. Clones were sequenced by immunoSEQ multiplex PCR, and TCRdb holds only the in-frame ones, with some missing. The data show approximately 150,000 clones, roughly 85% seen once. The specimen sequenced was peripheral blood. Receptor source: a woman of 80 years or more with acute or convalescent COVID-19.

V and J are TRBV27 and TRBJ2-3; weak D call: TRBD1 (5 bases). Germline CDR1 MNHEY, CDR2 SMNVEV (reference sequence). Trimming took 6 bases from V and 8 from J, leaving 18 bases between them. This CDR3 contains 14 residues. CDR3 residues: CASRGVNRLGTQYF. The CDR3, as DNA: TGTGCCAGCAGAGGGGTGAATAGGCTTGGTACGCAGTATTTT.

This clone came up once. V gene TRBV5-1 combines with J gene TRBJ1-2; the match to TRBD1 covers 10 bases. CDR3 size: 14 residues. Germline V gene data show CDR1 as SGHRS and CDR2 as YFSETQ. Trimming took 4 bases from V and 3 from J; bases not matched to a gene: 3. As DNA, the CDR3 is TGCGCCAGCAGCGGCGGACAGGGGGACTATGGCTACACCTTC. Its protein is CASSGGQGDYGYTF.

The J gene is TRBJ1-6, the V gene TRBV9; 9 positions match TRBD1. Germline V gene lookup returns CDR1 SGDLS and CDR2 YYNGEE. The junction had 8 bases not matched to a gene; V was cut back by 4 bases and J by 9 bases. This CDR3 spans 15 amino acids. The CDR3 DNA reads as TGTGCCAGCAGCATTCGAGGACAGGGGAGTTCACCCCTCCACTTT. It yields the protein CASSIRGQGSSPLHF.

The gene calls are TRBV3-1 (or the pseudogene TRBV3-2) and TRBJ2-7; 7 nucleotides align to TRBD1. This CDR3 has 13 amino acids. From germline, CDR1 is LGHDT and CDR2 YNNKEL (reference sequence). V shed 3 bases, J shed 3 bases, and the junction held 2 bases outside the gene matches. For the CDR3, the DNA is TGTGCCAGCAGCCACCGACAGGGCTACGAGCAGTACTTC. This encodes CASSHRQGYEQYF.

The gene calls are TRBV15 and TRBJ2-2; possibly TRBD1 for D (5 bases). The V and J ends lost 3 bases and 5 bases respectively, with 10 bases between them. The CDR3 runs to 14 residues. Germline V gene lookup returns CDR1 LNHNV and CDR2 YYDKDF (reference sequence). The CDR3 region is CATSSNQGTGELFF. The CDR3 bases are TGTGCCACCAGCAGTAATCAGGGAACCGGGGAGCTGTTTTTT.

The rearrangement joins TRBV18 to TRBJ2-3; weak D call: TRBD1 (5 bases). The CDR3 is 19 amino acids. The germline V gene encodes CDR1 KGHSH and CDR2 LQKENI. The V end was cut by 6 bases, the J end by 1 base, with 26 bases between. DNA for the CDR3: TGTGCCAGCTCCATTACGACCACGTCTGGGGCGAGGCGCACAGATACGCAGTATTTT. Its protein product is CASSITTTSGARRTDTQYF.

The chain has TRBV13 and TRBJ1-1, with no clear D. The V end was cut by 4 bases, the J end by 7 bases, with 10 bases between. Germline-derived CDR1 and CDR2 are PRHDT and FYEKMQ (reference sequence). The CDR3 totals 12 residues. This CDR3 reads CASSYTRGEAFF. The CDR3 nucleotides read TGTGCCAGCAGCTACACACGGGGTGAAGCTTTCTTT.

This rearrangement joins TRBV19 to TRBJ2-5; D is perhaps TRBD2 (6 bases). V was shortened by 1 base and J by 0 bases, with 9 bases between the two germline ends. CDR1 LNHDA and CDR2 SQIVND come from the germline V gene (reference sequence). The length of the CDR3 is 15 residues. This CDR3 is CASSIVGGDQETQYF. CDR3 coding DNA: TGTGCCAGTAGTATAGTCGGAGGGGACCAAGAGACCCAGTACTTC.

Worth noting for this clone: A much larger clone lies one base from this, so it may be a read error. V and J are TRBV3-1 (or the pseudogene TRBV3-2) and TRBJ2-5; 9 bases match TRBD2. This CDR3 is 14 amino acids long. Trimming cost V 11 bases and J 7 bases; bases outside gene matches: 14. Per germline, CDR1 LGHDT and CDR2 YNNKEL (reference sequence). The CDR3 DNA reads TGTGCCCGCCACCTGGCGGGGGGGGCGGGGACCCAGTACTTC. Translating it yields CARHLAGGAGTQYF.

The rearrangement links TRBV7-2 to TRBJ2-1, with 8 nucleotides matching TRBD1. CDR1 is SGHTA, CDR2 FQGNSA, per germline. The CDR3 is made up of 16 amino acids. Trimming took 4 bases from V and 8 from J; bases not matched to a gene: 13. The CDR3 sequence: CASSWTPGQGNHEQFF. Written as DNA, the CDR3 is TGTGCCAGCAGCTGGACGCCTGGACAGGGTAACCATGAGCAGTTCTTC.

The chain joins TRBV2 to TRBJ1-2; 7 nucleotides line up with TRBD1. This CDR3 has 14 residues. V shed 7 bases, J shed 2 bases, and the junction held 7 bases outside the gene matches. Germline V gives CDR1 SNHLY, CDR2 FYNNEI. In DNA, the CDR3 is TGTGCCAGCAACGACAGGGTAGGGAACTATGGCTACACCTTC. Protein: CASNDRVGNYGYTF.

This chain connects TRBV6-1 to TRBJ1-5; TRBD1 might be the D (5 bases). Germline CDR1 MNHNS, CDR2 SASEGT. V lost 4 bases and J lost 8, with 12 bases in between. CDR3 length: 13 residues. The CDR3 region is CASSGAGSEPQHF. The CDR3 DNA reads as TGTGCCAGCAGTGGAGCAGGGAGTGAGCCCCAGCATTTT.

The CDR3 nucleotides are TGTGCCAGCAGTACTGGTTTAGTAATCGAGCAGTACTTC. Its protein is CASSTGLVIEQYF. V gene TRBV12-3 or TRBV12-4 combines with J gene TRBJ2-7; no reliable D call. The length of the CDR3 is 13 residues. V was clipped by 5 bases and J by 6 bases, with 14 bases between them.

The chain links TRBV10-3 to TRBJ2-7; D is perhaps TRBD1 (5 bases). V shed 7 bases and J shed 9 bases, with 16 bases lying between them. The CDR3 extends over 12 amino acids. Germline lookup yields CDR1 ENHRY and CDR2 SYGVKD. CDR3 bases: TGTGCCATCAAGGGGCCTGATAACGGGCAGTACTTC. Translation gives CAIKGPDNGQYF.

Only a few counts were recorded for this clone. V is TRBV5-4 and J is TRBJ2-1; D gene uncertain. The V gene lost 2 bases and the J gene lost 8 bases, with 11 bases spanning the gap. The CDR3 runs to 13 residues. From germline, CDR1 is SGHNT and CDR2 YYREEE (reference sequence). The CDR3 nucleotides read TGTGCCAGCAGCTTATCAGCAGGTTATGAGCAGTTCTTC. Translation: CASSLSAGYEQFF.

The chain carries TRBV30 and TRBJ2-7; D is unresolved. Germline values: CDR1 GTSNPN, CDR2 SVGIG (reference sequence). The CDR3 length is 11 residues. V lost 3 bases and J 4 bases, leaving 7 bases between the germline ends. Here the CDR3 DNA reads TGTGCCTGGAGAACCGGGTACGAGCAGTACTTC. This codes for CAWRTGYEQYF.